This T cell receptor beta chain appears in the sequencing data of a study of control samples from healthy donors and cancer patients. About this clone: A read error may account for a junction end that differs from germline.

The assay was immunoSEQ multiplex PCR, and TCRdb's table has in-frame clones only and misses some. This table has about 170,000 clones, around 92% appearing once. Input material: blood. This clonotype was obtained from a woman under 40 in good health.

As DNA, the CDR3 is TGTGCCAGCAGCCTCGGACAGGGTCCGGACAATGAGCAGCTCTTC. This gives the protein CASSLGQGPDNEQLF. This chain links TRBV7-3 with TRBJ2-1; 8 bases agree with TRBD1. From germline, CDR1 is SGHTA and CDR2 FQGTGA. The length of the CDR3 is 15 residues.